Shown below are 12 T cell receptor beta chains from a single sample sequenced in a study of shared clonotypes between healthy human individuals (dated by TCRdb to 2020 to 2021). The library came from the immunoSEQ multiplex PCR assay. TCRdb re-hosts the immuneACCESS table, in-frame sequences only. Its copies lack some clones; in the studies checked, an unresolved V gene accounts for under half of them, and the cause for the rest is not known. Counted in this sample were 2,500,000 or so clones; just under 95% of them appeared once. The top ten hold approximately 0.41% of the sample. The sequenced material came from naive CD4+ T cells from PBMCs. What this sample's cell subset or site label stands for: CD45RA+ positively selected. The receptor source for this set is a man younger than 30 in good health. Some clones in this sample may be carry-over from other donors' samples.

Details on this clone: The sample contains more than one DNA sequence encoding this CDR3. This sequence joins TRBV5-1 and TRBJ1-1; D is unresolved. Germline CDR1 reads SGHRS; CDR2 reads YFSETQ. The CDR3 contains 13 residues. Trimming left V 0 bases short and J 0 bases short, with 3 bases between. DNA of the CDR3: TGCGCCAGCAGCTTGGCCCTGAACACTGAAGCTTTCTTT. Its translation: CASSLALNTEAFF. The whole variable domain, remainder taken from reference TRBV5-1 and TRBJ1-1, is KAGVTQTPRYLIKTRGQQVTLSCSPISGHRSVSWYQQTPGQGLQFLFEYFSETQRNKGNFPGRFSGRQFSNSRSEMNVSTLELGDSALYLCASSLALNTEAFFGQGTRLTVV.

In regard to this clone: The sample holds other DNA sequences that translate to the same CDR3. The chain is built from TRBV5-1 and TRBJ2-2; D is uncertain. The CDR3 runs to 13 residues. Between the trimmed V and J ends, which lost 5 bases and 1 base, there was a span of 6 bases. In germline, CDR1 is SGHRS, CDR2 YFSETQ. The CDR3 protein is CASRTENTGELFF. DNA for the CDR3: TGCGCCAGCAGAACGGAGAACACCGGGGAGCTGTTTTTT.

A remark on this clone: One end of the junction does not line up with germline, which may come from a read error. This chain connects TRBV2 to TRBJ1-2, with D uncertain. Germline V gene sequence: CDR1 SNHLY, CDR2 FYNNEI. This CDR3 contains 11 residues. CDR3 region: CASSELGSSHF. The DNA of the CDR3 is TGTGCCAGCAGTGAATTGGGGTCCTCCCACTTC.

The chain carries TRBV27 and TRBJ2-3; D not resolved. The CDR3 has 14 residues. The germline V gene has CDR1 MNHEY and CDR2 SMNVEV (reference sequence). The V end lost 6 bases, the J end lost 3 bases, and 13 bases lay between the germline ends. CDR3 protein: CASSRLRRTDTQYF. The DNA of the CDR3 is TGTGCCAGCAGCAGGCTCCGTAGGACAGATACGCAGTATTTT.

The rearrangement joins TRBV20-1 to TRBJ1-5, with D hard to call. In germline, CDR1 is DFQATT, CDR2 SNEGSKA (reference sequence). The CDR3 has 11 amino acids. The germline V and J ends were trimmed by 0 bases and 12 bases, with 9 bases remaining between them. CDR3 protein: CSARDPALQHF. The CDR3 DNA follows: TGCAGTGCTAGAGATCCAGCCCTCCAGCATTTT.

The genes are TRBV5-6 and TRBJ2-5, with 9 bases matching TRBD2. Matching the DNA end better, TRBJ2-7 makes the J call doubtful. Germline values: CDR1 SGHDT, CDR2 YYEEEE. The CDR3 contains 16 residues. The CDR3 sequence is CASSLVAGGPTYEQYF. CDR3 DNA sequence: TGTGCCAGCAGCCTTGTCGCGGGAGGGCCTACATACGAGCAGTACTTC.

J is TRBJ2-5 and V is TRBV6-5; D gene unclear. CDR1 and CDR2 from the germline V gene are MNHEY and SVGAGI. The ends were cut back, 6 bases at V and 3 bases at J, with 5 bases in the middle. CDR3 size: 11 residues. Here the CDR3 DNA reads TGTGCCAGCAGCCAAAAAGAGACCCAGTACTTC. Its translation: CASSQKETQYF.

This chain uses TRBV6-5 with TRBJ2-7; TRBD2 is a possible D gene (5 bases). CDR1 and CDR2 from the germline V gene are MNHEY and SVGAGI. This CDR3 has 15 amino acids. V was trimmed by 0 bases and J by 3 bases, leaving 12 bases between them. In DNA, the CDR3 is TGTGCCAGCAGTTACTCGATGGCGGGCTTCTACGAGCAGTACTTC. Its protein is CASSYSMAGFYEQYF.

This clone appeared a single time. Other DNA sequences within the sample encode an identical CDR3. The genes are TRBV5-1 and TRBJ2-5; perhaps TRBD2 as D (5 bases). V was clipped by 1 base and J by 2 bases, with 9 bases between them. The length of the CDR3 is 14 residues. From germline, CDR1 is SGHRS and CDR2 YFSETQ. The CDR3 DNA follows: TGCGCCAGCAGCTTGAACAGCGGTCAAGAGACCCAGTACTTC. It translates to CASSLNSGQETQYF.

This clone was recorded only once. Other DNA sequences in the sample encode the same CDR3. The chain joins TRBV6-5 to TRBJ2-2; TRBD2 agrees at 7 bases. Germline-derived CDR1 and CDR2 are MNHEY and SVGAGI. The trim removed 5 bases at V and 4 bases at J, leaving 1 base unmatched. The CDR3 is 13 amino acids. The CDR3 region has the DNA TGTGCCAGCAGTCGGACTAGCACCGGGGAGCTGTTTTTT. Its protein product is CASSRTSTGELFF.

The rearrangement links TRBV6-6 to TRBJ2-5; D is uncertain. Deletions cut 2 bases from V and 4 bases from J, with 8 bases between. The germline V gene encodes CDR1 MNHNY and CDR2 SVGAGI (reference sequence). The CDR3 has 13 residues. This chain's CDR3 is CASSYRRSETQYF. The CDR3, as DNA: TGTGCCAGCAGTTACAGGCGTTCAGAGACCCAGTACTTC.

The chain uses TRBV4-1 and TRBJ2-7; 8 bases match TRBD2. This CDR3 contains 15 residues. The V segment lost 5 bases and the J segment 2 bases; nucleotides outside the gene matches: 8. Germline CDR1 and CDR2: MGHRA and YSYEKL. The CDR3 sequence: CASSSRSGSAYEQYF. As DNA, the CDR3 is TGCGCCAGCAGCTCAAGGAGCGGGAGCGCCTACGAGCAGTACTTC.